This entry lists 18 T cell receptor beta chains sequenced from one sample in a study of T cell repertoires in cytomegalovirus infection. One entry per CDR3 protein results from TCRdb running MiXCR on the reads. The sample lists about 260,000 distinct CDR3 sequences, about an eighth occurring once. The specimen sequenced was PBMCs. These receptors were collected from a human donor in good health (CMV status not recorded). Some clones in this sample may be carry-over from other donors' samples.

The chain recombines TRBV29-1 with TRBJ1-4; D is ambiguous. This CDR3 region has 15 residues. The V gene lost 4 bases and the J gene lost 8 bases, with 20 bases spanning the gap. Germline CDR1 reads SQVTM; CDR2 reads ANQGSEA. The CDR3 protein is CSVVTRTGVQEKLFF. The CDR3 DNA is TGCAGCGTTGTCACCAGGACCGGCGTCCAGGAAAAACTGTTTTTT.

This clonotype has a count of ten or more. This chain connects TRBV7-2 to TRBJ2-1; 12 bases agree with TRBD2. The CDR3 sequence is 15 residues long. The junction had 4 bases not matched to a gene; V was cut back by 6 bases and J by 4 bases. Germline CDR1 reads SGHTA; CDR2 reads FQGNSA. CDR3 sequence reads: CASSPTSGGYNEQFF. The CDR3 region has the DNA TGTGCCAGCAGTCCTACTAGCGGGGGGTACAATGAGCAGTTCTTC. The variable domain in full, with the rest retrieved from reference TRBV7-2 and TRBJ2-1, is GAGVSQSPSNKVTEKGKDVELRCDPISGHTALYWYRQSLGQGLEFLIYFQGNSAPDKSGLPSDRFSAERTGGSVSTLTIQRTQQEDSAVYLCASSPTSGGYNEQFFGPGTRLTVL.

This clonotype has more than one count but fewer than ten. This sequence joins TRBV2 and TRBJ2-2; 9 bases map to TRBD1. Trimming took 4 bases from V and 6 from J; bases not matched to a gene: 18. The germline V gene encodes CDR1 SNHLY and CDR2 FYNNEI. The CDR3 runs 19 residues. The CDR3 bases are TGTGCCAGCAGTGCTCGTTTTGGGACAGGGAATTATCCTCCCGGGGAGCTGTTTTTT. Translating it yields CASSARFGTGNYPPGELFF.

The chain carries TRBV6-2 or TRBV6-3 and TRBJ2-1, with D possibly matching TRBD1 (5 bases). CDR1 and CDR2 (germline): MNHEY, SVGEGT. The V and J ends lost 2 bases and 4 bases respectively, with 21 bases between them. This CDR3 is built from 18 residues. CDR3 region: CASSYAISHTRAYNEQFF. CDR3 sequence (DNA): TGTGCCAGCAGTTACGCCATCTCACACACCAGGGCGTACAATGAGCAGTTCTTC.

Here the CDR3 reads CASSYNAAGRAGGTQYF. The CDR3 DNA follows: TGTGCCAGCAGTTACAACGCGGCCGGGAGGGCCGGGGGTACGCAGTATTTT. The V gene is TRBV6-2 or TRBV6-3, the J gene TRBJ2-3, with 8 bases aligning to TRBD2. Germline-derived CDR1 and CDR2 are MNHEY and SVGEGT. There are 17 residues in the CDR3. The V gene end was trimmed by 2 bases and the J gene end by 8 bases; junction bases not matched to a gene: 15.

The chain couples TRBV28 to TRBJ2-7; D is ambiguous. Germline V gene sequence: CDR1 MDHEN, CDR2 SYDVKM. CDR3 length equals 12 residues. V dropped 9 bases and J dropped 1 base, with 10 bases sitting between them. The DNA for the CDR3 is TGTGCCAGTGTAACGGTTTCCTACGAGCAGTACTTC. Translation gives CASVTVSYEQYF.

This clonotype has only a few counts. The CDR3 DNA is TGTGCCAGCAGCGGGGGGGGACTGAGCACAGATACGCAGTATTTT. Its translation is CASSGGGLSTDTQYF. The V call is TRBV9, the J call TRBJ2-3, with 7 bases identical to TRBD2. The CDR3 is 15 residues long. V was pared by 3 bases and J by 0 bases, with 4 bases of the junction left unmatched. Germline V CDR1 and CDR2: SGDLS, YYNGEE. The entire variable domain, with the rest obtained from reference TRBV9 and TRBJ2-3, is as follows: DSGVTQTPKHLITATGQRVTLRCSPRSGDLSVYWYQQSLDQGLQFLIQYYNGEERAKGNILERFSAQQFPDLHSELNLSSLELGDSALYFCASSGGGLSTDTQYFGPGTRLTVL.

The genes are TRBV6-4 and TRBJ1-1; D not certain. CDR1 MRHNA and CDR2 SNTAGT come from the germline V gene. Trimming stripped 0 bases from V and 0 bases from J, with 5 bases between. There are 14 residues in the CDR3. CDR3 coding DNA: TGTGCCAGCAGTGACTCGAGTTTGAACACTGAAGCTTTCTTT. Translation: CASSDSSLNTEAFF.

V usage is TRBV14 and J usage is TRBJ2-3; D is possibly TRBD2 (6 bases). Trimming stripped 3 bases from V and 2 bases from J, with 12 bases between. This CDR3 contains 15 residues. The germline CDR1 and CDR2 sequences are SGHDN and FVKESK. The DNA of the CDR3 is TGTGCCAGCAGCCAGATTAGCGGATACACAGATACGCAGTATTTT. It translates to CASSQISGYTDTQYF.

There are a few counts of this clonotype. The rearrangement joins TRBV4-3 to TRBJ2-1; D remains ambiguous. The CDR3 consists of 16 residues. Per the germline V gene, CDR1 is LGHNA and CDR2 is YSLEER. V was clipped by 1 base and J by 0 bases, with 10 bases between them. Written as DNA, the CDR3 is TGCGCCAGCAGCCAAGTAGTTACGAGCTCCTACAATGAGCAGTTCTTC. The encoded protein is CASSQVVTSSYNEQFF.

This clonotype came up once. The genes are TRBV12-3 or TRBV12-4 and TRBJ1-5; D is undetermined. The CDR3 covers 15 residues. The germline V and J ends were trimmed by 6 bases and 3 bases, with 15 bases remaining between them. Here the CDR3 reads CASSGDALHNQPQHF. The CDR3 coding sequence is TGTGCCAGCAGCGGGGATGCGTTACACAATCAGCCCCAGCATTTT.

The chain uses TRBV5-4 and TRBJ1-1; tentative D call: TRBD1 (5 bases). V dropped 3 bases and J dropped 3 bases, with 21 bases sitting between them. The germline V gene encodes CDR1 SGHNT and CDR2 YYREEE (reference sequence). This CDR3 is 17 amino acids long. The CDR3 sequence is CASSSGIYARPDTEAFF. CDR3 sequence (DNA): TGTGCCAGCAGCTCAGGGATTTACGCAAGGCCGGACACTGAAGCTTTCTTT.

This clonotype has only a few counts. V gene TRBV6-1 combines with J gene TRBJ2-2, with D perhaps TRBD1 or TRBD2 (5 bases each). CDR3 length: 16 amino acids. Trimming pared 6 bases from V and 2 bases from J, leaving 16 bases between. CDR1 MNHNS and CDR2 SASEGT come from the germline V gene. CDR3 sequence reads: CASSGPSGPNTGELFF. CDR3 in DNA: TGTGCCAGCAGCGGCCCATCGGGACCCAACACCGGGGAGCTGTTTTTT.

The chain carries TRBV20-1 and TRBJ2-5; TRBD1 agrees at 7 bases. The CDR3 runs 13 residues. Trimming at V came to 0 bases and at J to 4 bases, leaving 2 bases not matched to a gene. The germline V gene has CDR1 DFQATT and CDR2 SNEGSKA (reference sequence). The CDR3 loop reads CSAREAGGETQYF. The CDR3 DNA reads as TGCAGTGCTAGAGAGGCAGGGGGAGAGACCCAGTACTTC.

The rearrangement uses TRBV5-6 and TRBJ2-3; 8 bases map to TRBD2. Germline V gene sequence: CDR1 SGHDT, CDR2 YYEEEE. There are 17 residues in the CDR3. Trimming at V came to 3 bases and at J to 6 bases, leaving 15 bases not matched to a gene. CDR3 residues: CASSYPLARGVPDTQYF. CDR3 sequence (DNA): TGTGCCAGCAGCTATCCTTTGGCGCGGGGGGTCCCGGATACGCAGTATTTT.

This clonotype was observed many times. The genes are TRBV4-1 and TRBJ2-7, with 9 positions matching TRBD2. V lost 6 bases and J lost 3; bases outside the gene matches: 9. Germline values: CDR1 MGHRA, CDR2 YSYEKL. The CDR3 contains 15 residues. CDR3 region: CASRKERTSVYEQYF. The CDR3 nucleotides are TGCGCCAGCAGAAAGGAGAGGACTAGCGTCTACGAGCAGTACTTC.

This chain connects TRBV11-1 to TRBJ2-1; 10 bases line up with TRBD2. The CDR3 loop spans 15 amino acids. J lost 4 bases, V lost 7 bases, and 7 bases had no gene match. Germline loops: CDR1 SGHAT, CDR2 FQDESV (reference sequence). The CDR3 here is CASNPGTSDYNEQFF. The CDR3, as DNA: TGTGCCAGCAACCCCGGGACTAGCGATTACAATGAGCAGTTCTTC.

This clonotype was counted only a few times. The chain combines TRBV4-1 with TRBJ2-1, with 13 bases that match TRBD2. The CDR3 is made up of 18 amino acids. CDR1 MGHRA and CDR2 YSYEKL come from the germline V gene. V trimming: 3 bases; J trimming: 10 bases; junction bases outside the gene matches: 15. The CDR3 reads CASSQNSFGLAGDWEQFF. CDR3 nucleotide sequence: TGCGCCAGCAGCCAGAATTCTTTCGGACTAGCGGGGGATTGGGAGCAGTTCTTC.